A selection of T cell receptor beta chains follows, all from one sample in a study of shared clonotypes between healthy human individuals. The data were produced by immunoSEQ multiplex PCR, yet TCRdb's version contains in-frame clones alone and is incomplete. The sample carries about 2.4 million clones, 80% to 95% recorded once. Sequenced sample: naive CD4+ T cells from PBMCs. These receptors originate from a man aged 18 to 35 in good health. Some clones in this sample may be carry-over from other donors' samples. Both conserved end residues are part of each CDR3. The D gene is left open where the match is weak. Not all rows give a size; the values are once, few, many and, for expanded clones, a class.

TRBJ1-1,TRBV19,15,-,-,TGTGCCAGTAGTTTCGGGGGGGCGGTGAACACTGAAGCTTTCTTT,CASSFGGAVNTEAFF
TRBJ2-1,TRBV25-1,18,TRBD2,-,TGTGCCAGCACCCGAGGGACTAGCGGGAGGAGAGAAGGCAATGAGCAGTTCTTC,CASTRGTSGRREGNEQFF
TRBJ2-5,TRBV2,15,-,-,TGTGCCAGCAGTGAAGGGGGCGGGGGCCGAGAGACCCAGTACTTC,CASSEGGGGRETQYF
TRBJ2-1,TRBV28,19,TRBD2,-,TGTGCCAGCAGTTTGGGGGGACTAGCGGGAGTTACCACCTACAATGAGCAGTTCTTC,CASSLGGLAGVTTYNEQFF
TRBJ2-2,TRBV20-1,11,-,-,TGCAGTGCTTCGGCGACCGGGGAGCTGTTTTTT,CSASATGELFF
TRBJ2-7,TRBV2,14,-,-,TGTGCCAGCAGTGAAGGAAGGGGCTCGGGCGAGCAGTACTTC,CASSEGRGSGEQYF
TRBJ1-6,TRBV14,16,-,once,TGTGCCAGCAGCCAAGGACGGCCAGTCCGGGCTTCACCCCTCCACTTT,CASSQGRPVRASPLHF
TRBJ2-1,TRBV11-2,17,TRBD2,-,TGTGCCAGCAGCTTAGTTTGGCGGGCTAGCGGGGCGAATGAGCAGTTCTTC,CASSLVWRASGANEQFF
TRBJ1-2,TRBV4-1,13,-,-,TGCGCCAGCAGCCAAGATGGGAGGAGAGGGACCCGCTTC,CASSQDGRRGTRF
TRBJ2-3,TRBV11-3,14,-,-,TGTGCCAGCAGCCCCTACGGGAGCACAGATACGCAGTATTTT,CASSPYGSTDTQYF
TRBJ1-4,TRBV30,15,TRBD1,-,TGTGCCTGGAGTATACAGGGGGCGGGGGATGAAAAACTGTTTTTT,CAWSIQGAGDEKLFF
TRBJ2-7,TRBV15,18,TRBD2,-,TGTGCCACCAGCCATGCAGCACTAGCGGGAGGCCTCTTCTACGAGCAGTACTTC,CATSHAALAGGLFYEQYF
TRBJ2-1,TRBV5-4,14,TRBD2,-,TGTGCCAGCAGCACGGGACTAGCGGGAGACGAGCAGTTCTTC,CASSTGLAGDEQFF
TRBJ2-5,TRBV14,13,-,-,TGTGCCAGCAGCCGAGATCTGGCAGAGACCCAGTACTTC,CASSRDLAETQYF
TRBJ1-2,TRBV7-3,13,-,-,TGTGCCAGCAGCCCCACGGTTAACTATGGCTACACCTTC,CASSPTVNYGYTF
TRBJ1-4,TRBV6-6,16,TRBD1,-,TGTGCCAGCAGTTCCACTACAGGGGGAGAAAGGGAAAAACTGTTTTTT,CASSSTTGGEREKLFF
TRBJ2-2,TRBV7-3,17,TRBD2,-,TGTGCCAGCAGCTTAATGGGACTAGCGGGAGGGACCGGGGAGCTGTTTTTT,CASSLMGLAGGTGELFF
TRBJ1-4,TRBV10-3,15,-,once,TGTGCCATCAGTGGTCAGACAGGCGGGGATGAAAAACTGTTTTTT,CAISGQTGGDEKLFF
TRBJ1-3,TRBV28,16,-,-,TGTGCCAGCAGTCCGATAACGAGGGGGGTGGGAAACACCATATATTTT,CASSPITRGVGNTIYF
TRBJ2-2,TRBV9,15,TRBD2,-,TGTGCCAGCAGCGTGAGGCTAGCGGGATCCGGGGAGCTGTTTTTT,CASSVRLAGSGELFF
TRBJ1-2,TRBV7-9,14,-,-,TGTGCCAGCAGTCCAGACTCCACACGGGCGGGCTGCACCTTC,CASSPDSTRAGCTF
TRBJ1-1,TRBV25-1,15,TRBD1,-,TGTGCCAGCAGTCCCCAGGGGGCCTTGAACACTGAAGCTTTCTTT,CASSPQGALNTEAFF
TRBJ2-2,TRBV2,14,-,-,TGTGCCAGCAGCCGGGACTCCAGTACCGGGGAGCTGTTTTTT,CASSRDSSTGELFF
TRBJ1-3,TRBV30,12,-,-,TGTGCCTGGGTCGGACAGGGAAACACCATATATTTT,CAWVGQGNTIYF
TRBJ1-5,TRBV2,15,-,-,TGTGCCAGCAGTGAGTGGGGTTTCCGAAATCAGCCCCAGCATTTT,CASSEWGFRNQPQHF
TRBJ2-4,TRBV5-1,16,TRBD2,-,TGCGCCAGCAGCTCGACCGGGACTAGCTCTGGAAACATTCAGTACTTC,CASSSTGTSSGNIQYF
TRBJ2-7,TRBV5-5,14,TRBD2,-,TGTGCCAGCAGCTTCCGCGGGAGGGCCCTTGAGCAGTACTTC,CASSFRGRALEQYF
TRBJ2-7,TRBV5-6,15,TRBD2,-,TGTGCCAGCAGCTTAGGACTAGCGGCCCCCTACGAGCAGTACTTC,CASSLGLAAPYEQYF
TRBJ2-1,TRBV2,14,-,-,TGTGCCAGCGGGCTAGTTGATGGGTACAATGAGCAGTTCTTC,CASGLVDGYNEQFF
TRBJ1-4,TRBV27,15,TRBD1,-,TGTGCCAGCACCCAAGGGGGCGCGTCTAATGAAAAACTGTTTTTT,CASTQGGASNEKLFF
TRBJ1-2,TRBV18,15,-,-,TGTGCCAGCTCACCGGAGACGTCCACTAACTATGGCTACACCTTC,CASSPETSTNYGYTF
TRBJ1-1,TRBV19,13,-,-,TGTGCCAGTAGTATACAAACGAACACTGAAGCTTTCTTT,CASSIQTNTEAFF
TRBJ2-5,TRBV28,14,-,-,TGTGCCAGCAGTTTCAGTGGGGGACAAGAGACCCAGTACTTC,CASSFSGGQETQYF
TRBJ2-7,TRBV5-4,15,TRBD2,-,TGTGCCAGCAGCTTGACAAGCGGGAGGGCCTCCGAGCAGTACTTC,CASSLTSGRASEQYF
TRBJ1-1,TRBV28,15,-,once,TGTGCCAGCAGTTTGGGAGCGCGGGGTAGGTCTGAAGCTTTCTTT,CASSLGARGRSEAFF
TRBJ2-7,TRBV21-1,15,-,-,TGTGCCAGCAGCAAAGAGAACCGGCGGTCCTACGAGCAGTACTTC,CASSKENRRSYEQYF
TRBJ1-5,TRBV28,15,TRBD1,-,TGTGCCAGCAGTTTCGACAGGGGTCTGAATCAGCCCCAGCATTTT,CASSFDRGLNQPQHF
TRBJ2-1,TRBV28,15,TRBD1,-,TGTGCCAGCAGTCGACAGACAGGGTTGGATAATGAGCAGTTCTTC,CASSRQTGLDNEQFF
TRBJ1-4,TRBV7-2,15,TRBD1,-,TGTGCCAGCAGCCCCTCTACAGGGGCTAATGAAAAACTGTTTTTT,CASSPSTGANEKLFF
TRBJ2-1,TRBV19,15,-,-,TGTGCCAGTAGTATTGGTGCAGGGGACTACAATGAGCAGTTCTTC,CASSIGAGDYNEQFF
TRBJ2-1,TRBV7-2,15,TRBD2,once,TGTGCCAGCAGCCTAGCGGGAGTACCCTACAATGAGCAGTTCTTC,CASSLAGVPYNEQFF
TRBJ2-7,TRBV10-3,13,-,-,TGTGCCATCACGGCCGGGGATCACTACGAGCAGTACTTC,CAITAGDHYEQYF
TRBJ1-1,TRBV6-5,12,-,-,TGTGCCAGCAAGGGACGGAACACTGAAGCTTTCTTT,CASKGRNTEAFF
TRBJ2-5,TRBV30,18,-,-,TGTGCCTGGAGTGTAAGAATTTGGGGGAGGCATTTGGGGGAGACCCAGTACTTC,CAWSVRIWGRHLGETQYF
TRBJ1-3,TRBV18,14,-,-,TGTGCCAGCCGACCCGACCAATCTGGAAACACCATATATTTT,CASRPDQSGNTIYF
TRBJ2-1,TRBV7-9,14,TRBD2,-,TGTGCCAGCAGCTTAGGGACTAGCAAGATTGGGCAGTTCTTC,CASSLGTSKIGQFF